Listed below are T cell receptor beta chains from one sample, sequenced in a study of blood T cell repertoires in COVID-19. Method: immunoSEQ multiplex PCR; TCRdb's copy keeps in-frame clones and lacks some. The repertoire includes about 180,000 clones, 87% of them detected once, and 1.6% sits in the top ten. Sequenced material: peripheral blood. The receptors here all came from a woman in her forties or fifties with acute or convalescent COVID-19. The CDR3 runs from the conserved cysteine through the conserved F or W. D genes are given only for firm matches. Size values are once, few and many counts, or a class for expanded clones, and some rows have none.

V	D	J	size	CDR3	DNA
TRBV25-1	TRBD1	TRBJ2-3	.	CASSESGTGPTDTQYF	TGTGCCAGCAGTGAGTCCGGGACAGGGCCCACAGATACGCAGTATTTT
TRBV6-5	.	TRBJ1-6	.	CASKDSYNSPLHF	TGTGCCAGCAAAGACAGTTATAATTCACCCCTCCACTTT
TRBV4-3	.	TRBJ1-1	.	CASSQDLRVNTEAFF	TGCGCCAGCAGCCAAGATCTGCGGGTTAACACTGAAGCTTTCTTT
TRBV6-5	TRBD1	TRBJ1-2	.	CASSGGTANDGYTF	TGTGCCAGCAGCGGTGGGACAGCAAACGACGGCTACACCTTC
TRBV4-2	.	TRBJ1-2	few	CASSQDRPGDGYTF	TGTGCCAGCAGCCAAGATCGACCAGGGGATGGCTACACCTTC
TRBV4-3	.	TRBJ2-2	.	CASSLAGGTGELFF	TGCGCCAGCAGCCTCGCGGGTGGCACCGGGGAGCTGTTTTTT
TRBV3-1/TRBV3-2	TRBD2	TRBJ2-3	.	CASSPASGHSTDTQYF	TGTGCCAGCAGCCCGGCTAGCGGCCATAGCACAGATACGCAGTATTTT
TRBV7-9	TRBD1	TRBJ2-7	.	CASSPGGQRSLYEQYF	TGTGCCAGCAGCCCTGGGGGACAGCGATCACTCTACGAGCAGTACTTC
TRBV5-6	.	TRBJ2-2	.	CASSSLVAVNTGELFF	TGTGCCAGCAGCTCACTAGTAGCGGTGAACACCGGGGAGCTGTTTTTT
TRBV6-2/TRBV6-3	TRBD2	TRBJ2-3	.	CASSYSLALAGEKDTQYF	TGTGCCAGCAGTTATTCACTAGCCCTAGCGGGGGAGAAAGATACGCAGTATTTT
TRBV7-6	TRBD1	TRBJ2-7	.	CASSSRQGPAYEQYF	TGTGCCAGCAGCTCCAGACAGGGGCCCGCCTACGAGCAGTACTTC
TRBV2	TRBD2	TRBJ2-2	.	CASSPGRTANTGELFF	TGTGCCAGCAGTCCCGGGAGGACGGCGAACACCGGGGAGCTGTTTTTT
TRBV7-6	TRBD1	TRBJ2-7	few	CASSPDREASYEQYF	TGTGCCAGCAGCCCGGACAGGGAGGCTTCCTACGAGCAGTACTTC
TRBV3-1/TRBV3-2	.	TRBJ1-3	.	CASSQDRGSSSGNTIYF	TGTGCCAGCAGCCAAGATAGGGGCAGTAGCTCTGGAAACACCATATATTTT
TRBV18	.	TRBJ2-1	.	CASSPGGDEQFF	TGTGCCAGCTCACCGGGGGGAGATGAGCAGTTCTTC
TRBV19	.	TRBJ1-2	.	CASSIGGQDGYTF	TGTGCCAGTAGTATTGGGGGCCAGGATGGCTACACCTTC
TRBV11-2	.	TRBJ1-4	once	CASTPWGTNEKLFF	TGTGCCAGCACCCCGTGGGGCACTAATGAAAAACTGTTTTTT
TRBV12-3/TRBV12-4	.	TRBJ1-2	.	CASSLEPTYGYTF	TGTGCCAGCAGCTTAGAGCCTACCTATGGCTACACCTTC
TRBV7-2	.	TRBJ2-7	.	CASSQDRQLSYEQYF	TGTGCCAGCAGCCAAGACCGACAGCTCTCTTACGAGCAGTACTTC
TRBV5-5	TRBD2	TRBJ2-5	.	CASSLTGGETQYF	TGTGCCAGCAGCTTGACGGGAGGAGAGACCCAGTACTTC
TRBV27	TRBD1	TRBJ2-7	.	CASRPRQGISEQYF	TGTGCCAGCAGACCAAGACAGGGAATTAGCGAGCAGTACTTC
TRBV24-1	.	TRBJ2-5	.	CATSEPSSRQQETQYF	TGTGCCACCAGCGAACCTTCCTCCCGACAGCAAGAGACCCAGTACTTC
TRBV25-1	.	TRBJ1-2	.	CASSDPQGSYGYTF	TGTGCCAGCAGTGATCCTCAGGGGAGCTATGGCTACACCTTC
TRBV7-9	.	TRBJ1-2	.	CASSLDRIGYTF	TGTGCCAGCAGCTTAGACAGGATCGGCTACACCTTC
TRBV18	.	TRBJ2-5	.	CASSPRAGETQYF	TGTGCCAGCTCACCACGGGCTGGAGAGACCCAGTACTTC
TRBV9	.	TRBJ2-7	.	CASSEGGTTYEQYF	TGTGCCAGCAGCGAGGGGGGGACTACCTACGAGCAGTACTTC
TRBV9	.	TRBJ1-1	.	CASSVATSSTEAFF	TGTGCCAGCAGCGTAGCTACCTCATCCACTGAAGCTTTCTTT
TRBV23-1	TRBD1	TRBJ2-1	.	CASSQSRDRWDNEQFF	TGCGCCAGCAGTCAATCCCGGGACAGGTGGGACAATGAGCAGTTCTTC
TRBV9	.	TRBJ2-5	once	CASSVSTGRETQYF	TGTGCCAGCAGCGTATCTACGGGAAGGGAGACCCAGTACTTC
TRBV7-2	TRBD1	TRBJ2-7	.	CASSSTGTAYEQYF	TGTGCCAGCAGCTCTACCGGGACAGCCTACGAGCAGTACTTC
TRBV27	.	TRBJ1-1	.	CASSLWASTEAFF	TGTGCCAGCAGTTTGTGGGCGAGCACTGAAGCTTTCTTT
TRBV30	.	TRBJ1-1	few	CAWSREVAEAFF	TGTGCCTGGAGCAGGGAGGTCGCTGAAGCTTTCTTT
TRBV7-2	TRBD1	TRBJ1-1	.	CASSPQGGGTEAFF	TGTGCCAGCAGCCCCCAGGGGGGTGGGACTGAAGCTTTCTTT
TRBV7-2	TRBD1	TRBJ1-2	few	CASSYRMTGGIHGYTF	TGTGCCAGCAGCTACAGAATGACAGGGGGAATCCATGGCTACACCTTC
TRBV18	TRBD2	TRBJ2-1	.	CASSPRGSGGPIEQFF	TGTGCCAGCTCACCACGGGGTAGCGGGGGCCCAATAGAGCAGTTCTTC
TRBV7-2	TRBD2	TRBJ2-3	.	CASSPLAFTSTDTQYF	TGTGCCAGCAGCCCACTAGCGTTTACTAGCACAGATACGCAGTATTTT
TRBV30	TRBD1	TRBJ1-5	.	CAWSEGQGGNQPQHF	TGTGCCTGGAGTGAGGGACAGGGTGGCAATCAGCCCCAGCATTTT
TRBV5-5	.	TRBJ1-1	.	CASSLLSGKYTEAFF	TGTGCCAGCAGCTTGTTATCAGGGAAGTATACTGAAGCTTTCTTT
TRBV19	.	TRBJ2-3	.	CASSILNAGTSTDTQYF	TGTGCCAGTAGTATACTTAACGCCGGGACTAGCACAGATACGCAGTATTTT
TRBV4-1	TRBD1	TRBJ1-1	.	CASSHQAGQGARDTEAFF	TGCGCCAGCAGCCACCAGGCGGGACAGGGGGCGCGGGACACTGAAGCTTTCTTT
TRBV9	TRBD1	TRBJ1-5	.	CASSSTGGVQPQHF	TGTGCCAGCAGCTCCACAGGGGGCGTGCAGCCCCAGCATTTT
TRBV9	.	TRBJ2-1	.	CASSVESSGAYNEQFF	TGTGCCAGCAGCGTAGAAAGTAGCGGAGCCTACAATGAGCAGTTCTTC
TRBV7-2	TRBD1	TRBJ1-2	.	CASSLRRTGYGYTF	TGTGCCAGCAGCTTAAGGCGGACAGGCTATGGCTACACCTTC
TRBV9	.	TRBJ2-1	.	CASSVADEQFF	TGTGCCAGCAGCGTAGCTGATGAGCAGTTCTTC
TRBV21-1	.	TRBJ2-7	once	CGKDSKDQSYEQYF	TGTGGAAAGGACAGCAAGGATCAATCCTACGAGCAGTACTTC
TRBV28	TRBD1	TRBJ1-2	.	CASSLSDRGLLGYTF	TGTGCCAGCAGTTTATCGGACAGGGGGTTACTTGGCTACACCTTC
TRBV24-1	.	TRBJ1-5	.	CATSDQGVDQPQHF	TGTGCCACCAGTGATCAGGGCGTGGATCAGCCCCAGCATTTT
TRBV21-1	.	TRBJ1-2	.	CASSKPGFGYGYTF	TGTGCCAGCAGCAAACCGGGTTTTGGGTATGGCTACACCTTC
TRBV15	.	TRBJ1-4	.	CATSRDRGAGEKLFF	TGTGCCACCAGCAGAGATCGGGGGGCAGGTGAAAAACTGTTTTTT
TRBV19	TRBD1	TRBJ1-4	.	CASADRGNEKLFF	TGTGCCTCTGCGGACAGGGGGAATGAAAAACTGTTTTTT
TRBV10-3	.	TRBJ2-7	.	CAIRDSVYEQYF	TGTGCCATCAGGGACTCCGTCTACGAGCAGTACTTC
TRBV19	.	TRBJ1-2	.	CASSTYDRSNYGYTF	TGTGCCAGTAGTACTTATGACAGATCTAACTATGGCTACACCTTC
TRBV2	TRBD1	TRBJ1-2	.	CASQTGGNYGYTF	TGTGCCAGCCAAACAGGGGGCAACTATGGCTACACCTTC
TRBV9	.	TRBJ2-2	.	CAGQDGNTGELFF	TGTGCCGGACAAGACGGGAACACCGGGGAGCTGTTTTTT
TRBV29-1	.	TRBJ1-1	.	CSVVLGNTEAFF	TGCAGCGTTGTACTCGGGAACACTGAAGCTTTCTTT
TRBV11-3	.	TRBJ1-5	.	CASSLSGNQPQHF	TGTGCCAGCAGCTTATCAGGGAATCAGCCCCAGCATTTT
TRBV6-2/TRBV6-3	TRBD2	TRBJ2-1	.	CASSYEGREYYNEQFF	TGTGCCAGCAGTTACGAGGGGAGGGAATACTACAATGAGCAGTTCTTC
TRBV7-2	TRBD2	TRBJ2-5	.	CASSYTSGGPQETQYF	TGTGCCAGCAGCTATACTAGCGGGGGGCCTCAAGAGACCCAGTACTTC
TRBV11-2	.	TRBJ1-4	few	CASSLVPRATNEKLFF	TGTGCCAGCAGCTTAGTTCCCCGGGCAACTAATGAAAAACTGTTTTTT
TRBV6-2/TRBV6-3	.	TRBJ2-7	.	CASSYSPTRRGGYEQYF	TGTGCCAGCAGTTACTCGCCCACACGGAGGGGTGGTTACGAGCAGTACTTC